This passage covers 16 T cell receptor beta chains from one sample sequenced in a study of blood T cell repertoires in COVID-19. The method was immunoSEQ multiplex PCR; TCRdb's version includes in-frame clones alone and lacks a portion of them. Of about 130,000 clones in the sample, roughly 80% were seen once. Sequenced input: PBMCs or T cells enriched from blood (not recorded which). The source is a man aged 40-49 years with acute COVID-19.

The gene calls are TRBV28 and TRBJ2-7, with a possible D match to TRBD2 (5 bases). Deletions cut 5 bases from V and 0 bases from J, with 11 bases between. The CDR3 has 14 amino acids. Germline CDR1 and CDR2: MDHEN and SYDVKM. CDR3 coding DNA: TGTGCCAGCAGTGGTAGCGAGGCCTCCTACGAGCAGTACTTC. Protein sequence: CASSGSEASYEQYF. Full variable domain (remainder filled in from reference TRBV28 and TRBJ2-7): DVKVTQSSRYLVKRTGEKVFLECVQDMDHENMFWYRQDPGLGLRLIYFSYDVKMKEKGDIPEGYSVSREKKERFSLILESASTNQTSMYLCASSGSEASYEQYFGPGTRLTVT.

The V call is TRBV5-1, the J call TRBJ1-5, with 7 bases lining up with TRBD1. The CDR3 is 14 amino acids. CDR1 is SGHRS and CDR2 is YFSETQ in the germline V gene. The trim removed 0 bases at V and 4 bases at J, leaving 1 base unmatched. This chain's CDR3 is CASSLGTGNQPQHF. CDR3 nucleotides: TGCGCCAGCAGCTTGGGGACAGGAAATCAGCCCCAGCATTTT.

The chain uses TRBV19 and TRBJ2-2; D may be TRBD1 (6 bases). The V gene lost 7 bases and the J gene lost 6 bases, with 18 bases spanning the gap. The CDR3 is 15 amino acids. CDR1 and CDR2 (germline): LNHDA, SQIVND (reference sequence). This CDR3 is CASTPQGSHSGELFF. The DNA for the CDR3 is TGTGCCAGTACCCCACAGGGAAGTCACTCCGGGGAGCTGTTTTTT.

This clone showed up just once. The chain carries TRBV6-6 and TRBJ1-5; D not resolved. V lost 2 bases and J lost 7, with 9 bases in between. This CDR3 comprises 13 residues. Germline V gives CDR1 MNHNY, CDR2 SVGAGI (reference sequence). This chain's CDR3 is CASSYGAAQPQHF. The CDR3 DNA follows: TGTGCCAGCAGTTACGGAGCGGCGCAGCCCCAGCATTTT.

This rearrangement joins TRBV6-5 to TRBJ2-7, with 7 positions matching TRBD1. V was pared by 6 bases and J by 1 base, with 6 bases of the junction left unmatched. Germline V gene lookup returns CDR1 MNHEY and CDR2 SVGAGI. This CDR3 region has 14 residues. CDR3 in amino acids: CASSRGTESYEQYF. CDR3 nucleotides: TGTGCCAGCAGCCGTGGGACAGAGTCCTACGAGCAGTACTTC.

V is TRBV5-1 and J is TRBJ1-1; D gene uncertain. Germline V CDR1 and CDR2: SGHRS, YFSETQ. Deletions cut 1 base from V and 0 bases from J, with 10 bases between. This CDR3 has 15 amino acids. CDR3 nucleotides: TGCGCCAGCAGCTTGATAAACAGTTTGAACACTGAAGCTTTCTTT. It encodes CASSLINSLNTEAFF.

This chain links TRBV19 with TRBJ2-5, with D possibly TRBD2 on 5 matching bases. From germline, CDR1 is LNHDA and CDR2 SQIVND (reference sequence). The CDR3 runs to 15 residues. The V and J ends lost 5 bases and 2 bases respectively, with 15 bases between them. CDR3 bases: TGTGCCAGTAGTCCCCCAGGAAGCGGTCAAGAGACCCAGTACTTC. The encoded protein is CASSPPGSGQETQYF.

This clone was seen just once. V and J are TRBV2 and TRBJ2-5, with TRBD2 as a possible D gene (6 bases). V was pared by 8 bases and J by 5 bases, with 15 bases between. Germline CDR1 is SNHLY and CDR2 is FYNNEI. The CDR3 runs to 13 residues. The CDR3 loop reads CASGAIAEETQYF. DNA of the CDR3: TGTGCCAGCGGGGCCATAGCGGAGGAGACCCAGTACTTC.

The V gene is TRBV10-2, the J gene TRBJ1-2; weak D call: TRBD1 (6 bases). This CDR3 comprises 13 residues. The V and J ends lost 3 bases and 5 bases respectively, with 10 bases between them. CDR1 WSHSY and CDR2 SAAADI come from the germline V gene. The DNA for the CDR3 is TGCGCCAGCAGTGACGGGGGGCTGTATGGCTACACCTTC. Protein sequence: CASSDGGLYGYTF.

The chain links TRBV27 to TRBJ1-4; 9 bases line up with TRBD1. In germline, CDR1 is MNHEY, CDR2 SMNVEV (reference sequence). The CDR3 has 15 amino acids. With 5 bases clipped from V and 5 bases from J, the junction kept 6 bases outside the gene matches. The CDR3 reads CASSARTGANEKLFF. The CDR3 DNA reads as TGTGCCAGCAGTGCTCGGACAGGGGCGAATGAAAAACTGTTTTTT.

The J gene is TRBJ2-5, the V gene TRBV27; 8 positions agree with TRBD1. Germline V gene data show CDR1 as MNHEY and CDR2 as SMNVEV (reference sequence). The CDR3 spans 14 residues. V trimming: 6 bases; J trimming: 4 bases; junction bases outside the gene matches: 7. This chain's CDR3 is CASRRQGRRETQYF. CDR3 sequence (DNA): TGTGCCAGCAGACGACAGGGGCGGAGAGAGACCCAGTACTTC.

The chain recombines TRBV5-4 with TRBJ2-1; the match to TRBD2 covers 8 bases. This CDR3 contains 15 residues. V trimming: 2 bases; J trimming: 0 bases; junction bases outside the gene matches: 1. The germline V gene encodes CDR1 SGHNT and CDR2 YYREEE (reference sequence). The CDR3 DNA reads TGTGCCAGCAGCTTAGGGACTAGCTCCTACAATGAGCAGTTCTTC. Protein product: CASSLGTSSYNEQFF.

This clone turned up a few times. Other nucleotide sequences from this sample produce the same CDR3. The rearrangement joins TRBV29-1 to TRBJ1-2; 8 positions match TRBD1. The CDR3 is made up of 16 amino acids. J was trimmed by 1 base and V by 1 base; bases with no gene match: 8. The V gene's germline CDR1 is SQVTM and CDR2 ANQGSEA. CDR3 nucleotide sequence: TGCAGCGTTGAAGGGGCAGGGGGCGGATATAACTATGGCTACACCTTC. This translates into CSVEGAGGGYNYGYTF.

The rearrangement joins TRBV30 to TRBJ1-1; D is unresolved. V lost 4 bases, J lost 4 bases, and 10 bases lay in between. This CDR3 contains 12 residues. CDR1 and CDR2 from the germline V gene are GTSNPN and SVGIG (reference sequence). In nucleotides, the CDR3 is TGTGCCTGGACCCCCGGGTCCACTGAAGCTTTCTTT. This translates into CAWTPGSTEAFF. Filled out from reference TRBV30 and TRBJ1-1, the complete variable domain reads SQTIHQWPATLVQPVGSPLSLECTVEGTSNPNLYWYRQAAGRGLQLLFYSVGIGQISSEVPQNLSASRPQDRQFILSSKKLLLSDSGFYLCAWTPGSTEAFFGQGTRLTVV.

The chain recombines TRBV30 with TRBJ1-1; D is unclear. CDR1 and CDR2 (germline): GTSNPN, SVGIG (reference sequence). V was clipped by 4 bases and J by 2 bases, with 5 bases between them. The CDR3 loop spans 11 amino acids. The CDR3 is CAWIINTEAFF. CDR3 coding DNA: TGTGCCTGGATTATAAACACTGAAGCTTTCTTT.

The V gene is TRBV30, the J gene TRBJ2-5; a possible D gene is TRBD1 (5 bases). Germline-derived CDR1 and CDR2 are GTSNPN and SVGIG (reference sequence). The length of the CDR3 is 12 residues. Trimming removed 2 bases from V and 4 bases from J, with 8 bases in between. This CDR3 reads CAWSQQGETQYF. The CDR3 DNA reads TGTGCCTGGAGTCAGCAGGGAGAGACCCAGTACTTC.